The clone carrying this TCR beta chain was seen a handful of times. The data were taken from a study of response to subunit inactivated influenza vaccine. TCRdb recomputed calls from the RT-PCR reads with MiXCR, one row per CDR3 protein. The sample lists around 570,000 distinct CDR3 sequences, about 10% occurring once. This CDR3 has 11 residues. Germline V gene data show CDR1 as DFQATT and CDR2 as SNEGSKA (reference sequence). Deletions cut 2 bases from V and 0 bases from J, with 2 bases between. A further study also used this sample, focusing on T cells expressing NK-cell markers. From that paper: Libraries used 5'RACE template switching adding universal primer site and UMIs. Anti-gamma-delta TCR antibody use in several experiments restricted sorting to alpha-beta TCR T cells.

The V and J genes are TRBV20-1 and TRBJ2-7; D not resolved. This receptor was taken from a man aged 50 or older who received an inactivated influenza vaccine. Sample: PBMCs from blood, taken on the day of vaccination. CDR3 bases: TGCAGTGCTAGACTCTCCTACGAGCAGTACTTC. Protein sequence: CSARLSYEQYF.